The 15 T cell receptor beta chains in this list originate from one sample, sequenced in a study of T cell responses to AZD1222 COVID-19 vaccine. TCRdb's table, derived via immunoSEQ multiplex PCR, lists solely in-frame clones and lacks some. The sample has 90,000 or so clones, around 86% seen once. Sequenced here: peripheral blood, sampled on day 0 of AZD1222 vaccination. The receptors were gathered from an adult in good health.

The chain carries TRBV23-1 and TRBJ2-1; weak D call: TRBD2 (5 bases). TRBV23-1 is an ORF, with its function uncertain. Trimming stripped 0 bases from V and 4 bases from J, with 25 bases between. The CDR3 has 20 amino acids. CDR3 nucleotide sequence: TGCGCCAGCAGTCAATCGAATGTGGGGTGTCGGGCTAGCCGATACAATGAGCAGTTCTTC. Its protein product is CASSQSNVGCRASRYNEQFF.

V is TRBV12-2 and J is TRBJ1-1. TRBV12-2 is classified as a pseudogene. The CDR3 spans 22 residues. The CDR3 loop reads CASRLPVVEGIKQTYMNTEAFF. The CDR3 nucleotides are TGTGCAAGTCGCTTACCCGTGGTGGAGGGGATAAAACAAACGTATATGAACACTGAAGCTTTCTTT.

The CDR3 DNA sequence: TGTGCCACGTGGACAGAGGGCACTGAAGCTTTCTTT. Translating it yields CATWTEGTEAFF. The V call is TRBV6-5, the J call TRBJ1-1; maybe TRBD1 (6 bases). Trimming took off 10 bases at V and 4 bases at J, with 13 bases between the two ends. This CDR3 contains 12 residues. CDR1 is MNHEY, CDR2 SVGAGI, per germline.

The chain carries TRBV29-1 and TRBJ1-2; D gene uncertain. This CDR3 region has 13 residues. Germline V gene lookup returns CDR1 SQVTM and CDR2 ANQGSEA. Trimming took 2 bases from V and 4 from J, leaving 11 bases between them. The DNA of the CDR3 is TGCAGCGTTGAAAGTAGGGTTCCCTATGGCTACACCTTC. Translated, it gives CSVESRVPYGYTF.

This clone was seen once. This chain connects TRBV6-1 to TRBJ1-5, with 9 bases aligning to TRBD1. Trimming took 4 bases from V and 0 from J; bases not matched to a gene: 7. Germline CDR1 and CDR2: MNHNS and SASEGT. The CDR3 is 17 residues long. Here the CDR3 DNA reads TGTGCCAGCAGTGGGGAAAAGGGACAGGGTAGCAATCAGCCCCAGCATTTT. Translated, it gives CASSGEKGQGSNQPQHF.

This clone appeared a single time. This sequence joins TRBV28 and TRBJ2-7, with D tentatively TRBD1 or TRBD2 (5 bases each). The CDR3 totals 15 residues. Trimming removed 2 bases at V and 4 bases at J, with 15 bases between. Germline CDR1 MDHEN, CDR2 SYDVKM. The CDR3 region is CASSLPGSGAYEQYF. CDR3 DNA sequence: TGTGCCAGCAGTTTACCTGGGTCCGGGGCGTACGAGCAGTACTTC.

This clone came up once. The chain recombines TRBV5-1 with TRBJ2-1; D is unclear. CDR1 and CDR2 (germline): SGHRS, YFSETQ. The CDR3 sequence is 12 residues long. Between the trimmed V and J ends, which lost 3 bases and 1 base, there was a span of 2 bases. This chain's CDR3 is CASSYSYNEQFF. The CDR3 DNA is TGCGCCAGCAGCTATTCCTACAATGAGCAGTTCTTC.

V is TRBV6-5 and J is TRBJ2-3; 9 positions match TRBD1. J gave up 5 bases and V 10 bases, and 10 bases lay outside the gene matches. This CDR3 contains 14 residues. CDR1 MNHEY and CDR2 SVGAGI come from the germline V gene. The DNA for the CDR3 is TGTGCCACCACCGGGACAGGGTATCGAGATACGCAGTATTTT. Translating gives CATTGTGYRDTQYF.

This chain joins TRBV15 and TRBJ1-5; D possibly corresponds to TRBD1 (5 bases). V was shortened by 0 bases and J by 9 bases, with 12 bases between the two germline ends. This CDR3 has 14 amino acids. Per the germline V gene, CDR1 is LNHNV and CDR2 is YYDKDF (reference sequence). This CDR3 is CATSRDWGSGPQHF. The CDR3 nucleotides are TGTGCCACCAGCAGAGATTGGGGGTCCGGGCCCCAGCATTTT.

The chain links TRBV9 to TRBJ1-4; D ambiguous. Trimming left V 4 bases short and J 8 bases short, with 18 bases between. The CDR3 totals 15 residues. Per germline, CDR1 SGDLS and CDR2 YYNGEE. CDR3 residues: CASSRRPSAGEKLFF. CDR3 DNA sequence: TGTGCCAGCAGCCGTCGACCCTCCGCGGGGGAAAAACTGTTTTTT.

CDR3 nucleotides: TGTGCCAGCAGCGTCGCGGGGGGAGGACAGACTCAGTACTTC. It specifies CASSVAGGGQTQYF. The genes are TRBV9 and TRBJ2-4; 8 bases agree with TRBD2. Trimming removed 2 bases from V and 12 bases from J; junction bases left unmatched: 10. Per the germline V gene, CDR1 is SGDLS and CDR2 is YYNGEE. The CDR3 length is 14 residues.

The chain recombines TRBV5-1 with TRBJ2-7, with D unclear. The CDR3 loop spans 13 amino acids. V shed 6 bases and J shed 6 bases, with 16 bases lying between them. The germline V gene encodes CDR1 SGHRS and CDR2 YFSETQ. The CDR3 reads CASTLGQAGEQYF. The DNA for the CDR3 is TGCGCCAGCACCCTTGGGCAGGCTGGCGAGCAGTACTTC. Complete variable domain (other parts from reference TRBV5-1 and TRBJ2-7): KAGVTQTPRYLIKTRGQQVTLSCSPISGHRSVSWYQQTPGQGLQFLFEYFSETQRNKGNFPGRFSGRQFSNSRSEMNVSTLELGDSALYLCASTLGQAGEQYFGPGTRLTVT.

CDR3 amino acids: CASSLSLRQVNTEAFF. In DNA, the CDR3 is TGTGCCAGCAGCTTATCCCTGCGTCAGGTAAACACTGAAGCTTTCTTT. This rearrangement joins TRBV5-5 to TRBJ1-1; D unclear. CDR3 size: 16 residues. CDR1 and CDR2 (germline): SGHKS, YYEKEE (reference sequence). V dropped 2 bases and J dropped 2 bases, with 16 bases sitting between them.

Turning to this clone: In this CDR3 the conserved last residue, phenylalanine or tryptophan, is missing, so a read error is likely. The DNA is left out, because the CDR3 cannot be placed on it with certainty; the CDR3 is given as TCRdb lists it. The chain employs TRBV18 and TRBJ1-1; the listed D gene, TRBD1, was not tested against the DNA. Germline V CDR1 and CDR2: KGHSH, LQKENI. Including both end residues, the CDR3 is 16 amino acids long. The chain's CDR3 is CASSPPITTLSDRLFM.

This clone was observed once. This chain connects TRBV12-3 or TRBV12-4 to TRBJ2-7; no firm D call. V lost 4 bases, J lost 0 bases, and 4 bases lay in between. This CDR3 has 12 residues. The CDR3 coding sequence is TGTGCCAGCAGTTCACCCTCCTACGAGCAGTACTTC. Translation gives CASSSPSYEQYF.